One sample yielded the 10 T cell receptor beta chains listed below, sequenced in a study of blood T cell repertoires in COVID-19. The data were produced by immunoSEQ multiplex PCR, yet TCRdb's version contains in-frame clones alone and is incomplete. The table includes 210,000 or so clones, roughly 84% detected once. The sample consisted of peripheral blood. These receptors were collected from a human donor in a cohort sampled during active COVID-19.

As to this clone: A much larger clone differs by one base, so this may be a read error. The sample contains more than one DNA sequence encoding this CDR3. For the CDR3, the DNA is TGTGCCAGCAGTCGGGACAGAAATCAGCCCCAGCATTTT. Translation gives CASSRDRNQPQHF. The V gene is TRBV2, the J gene TRBJ1-5, with TRBD1 matching 7 bases. The CDR3 has 13 amino acids. Germline V gene data show CDR1 as SNHLY and CDR2 as FYNNEI. V lost 5 bases, J lost 4 bases, and 2 bases stayed unmatched.

The CDR3 sequence: CASKWGGPRASYEQYV. CDR3 nucleotides: TGTGCCAGCAAATGGGGGGGACCGCGGGCTAGCTACGAGCAGTACGTC. This chain uses TRBV6-9 with TRBJ2-7; 7 nucleotides align to TRBD2. The CDR3 length is 16 residues. Germline trimming cut 7 bases from V and 3 bases from J; bases unmatched to any gene: 15. From germline, CDR1 is MNHGY and CDR2 SVAAGI.

The chain employs TRBV18 and TRBJ2-1, with 10 bases lining up with TRBD2. This CDR3 is built from 14 residues. V dropped 5 bases and J dropped 8; count of bases not matched to a gene: 6. Germline V gene lookup returns CDR1 KGHSH and CDR2 LQKENI. The CDR3: CASSGTSGIYEQFF. CDR3 DNA sequence: TGTGCCAGCTCAGGAACTAGCGGGATCTATGAGCAGTTCTTC.

The chain recombines TRBV6-5 with TRBJ2-5, with TRBD1 identical over 10 bases. Unmatched junction bases numbered 7, after V lost 8 bases and J lost 4 bases. The CDR3 is 14 residues long. Germline CDR1 and CDR2: MNHEY and SVGAGI. The DNA of the CDR3 is TGTGCCAGCGGGGGACAGGGGTTGGGAGAGACCCAGTACTTC. Its translation is CASGGQGLGETQYF.

This chain joins TRBV7-3 and TRBJ1-2; 7 bases are shared with TRBD1. This CDR3 spans 13 amino acids. Germline CDR1 is SGHTA and CDR2 is FQGTGA. V lost 5 bases and J lost 7; bases outside the gene matches: 7. The CDR3 is CASSPTGIGGYTF. The CDR3 DNA sequence: TGTGCCAGCAGCCCGACAGGGATTGGTGGCTACACCTTC.

V is TRBV19 and J is TRBJ1-5; possibly TRBD1 for D (6 bases). V shed 4 bases and J shed 0 bases, with 19 bases lying between them. In germline, CDR1 is LNHDA, CDR2 SQIVND (reference sequence). This CDR3 is built from 18 residues. The CDR3 here is CASSTLRDKIFSNQPQHF. DNA for the CDR3: TGTGCCAGTAGTACTCTCCGGGACAAAATTTTTAGCAATCAGCCCCAGCATTTT.

The CDR3 sequence is CASSSRQVVNYGYTF. CDR3 DNA sequence: TGTGCCAGCAGCTCAAGACAGGTTGTTAACTATGGCTACACCTTC. V usage is TRBV7-9 and J usage is TRBJ1-2; D possibly corresponds to TRBD1 (6 bases). CDR1 is SEHNR, CDR2 FQNEAQ, per germline (reference sequence). The CDR3 spans 15 residues. V was pared by 4 bases and J by 1 base, with 13 bases between.

The chain couples TRBV21-1 to TRBJ1-4; the DNA was not compared with TRBD1, the D call given in the table. TRBV21-1 is tagged as a pseudogene. The CDR3 runs 16 residues. The CDR3 loop is CASSKGAGATNEKLFF. CDR3 sequence (DNA): TGTGCCAGCAGCAAAGGAGCAGGCGCAACTAATGAAAAACTGTTTTTT.

The rearrangement uses TRBV2 and TRBJ2-7; no reliable D call. The V gene lost 6 bases and the J gene lost 0 bases, with 12 bases spanning the gap. This CDR3 spans 14 amino acids. The V gene's germline CDR1 is SNHLY and CDR2 FYNNEI. In nucleotides, the CDR3 is TGTGCCAGCAGGCGCCGACTTAGCTCCTACGAGCAGTACTTC. Amino acids: CASRRRLSSYEQYF.

The V gene is TRBV12-3 or TRBV12-4, the J gene TRBJ1-3, with 7 bases identical to TRBD1. With V trimmed by 4 bases and J by 11 bases, 2 bases remained unmatched. This CDR3 contains 11 residues. The CDR3 region is CASSSQGAIYF. As DNA, the CDR3 is TGTGCCAGCAGTTCCCAGGGGGCCATATATTTT.